The clone carrying this T cell receptor (beta chain) was seen a single time. This specimen belongs to a study of cytomegalovirus exposure and HLA in healthy donors. Generated by immunoSEQ multiplex PCR, the TCRdb table keeps only in-frame clones and is missing some. This sample carries roughly 240,000 clones, approximately 90% of them seen once, and the ten largest clones take roughly 2.5%. The CDR3 spans 11 residues. Between the trimmed V and J ends, which lost 10 bases and 7 bases, there was a span of 14 bases. Germline assignment: CDR1 MNHEY and CDR2 SMNVEV (reference sequence). Sequenced material: PBMCs. The chain couples TRBV27 to TRBJ2-7; D unresolved. The clonotype was recovered from a man aged 18 to 35 in good health and CMV-seronegative. CDR3 in amino acids: CATSGPEEQYF. CDR3 in DNA: TGTGCCACATCCGGTCCGGAGGAGCAGTACTTC.